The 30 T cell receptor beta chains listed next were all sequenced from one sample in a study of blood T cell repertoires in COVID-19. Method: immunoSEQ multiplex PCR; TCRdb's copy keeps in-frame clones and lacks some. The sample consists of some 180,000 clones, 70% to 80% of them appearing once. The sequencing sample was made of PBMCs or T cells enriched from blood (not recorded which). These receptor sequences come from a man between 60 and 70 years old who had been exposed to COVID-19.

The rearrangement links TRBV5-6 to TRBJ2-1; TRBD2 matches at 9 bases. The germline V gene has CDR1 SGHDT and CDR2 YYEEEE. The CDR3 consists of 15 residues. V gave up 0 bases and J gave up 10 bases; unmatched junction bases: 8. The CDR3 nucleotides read TGTGCCAGCAGCTTGGCGCTGGCGGGAGGGAGGGAGCAGTTCTTC. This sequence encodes CASSLALAGGREQFF.

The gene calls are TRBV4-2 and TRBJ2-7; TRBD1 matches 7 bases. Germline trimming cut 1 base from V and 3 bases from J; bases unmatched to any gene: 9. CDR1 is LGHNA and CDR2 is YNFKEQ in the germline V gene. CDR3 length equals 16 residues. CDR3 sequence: CASSQVRGPQRYEQYF. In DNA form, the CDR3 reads TGTGCCAGCAGCCAAGTAAGGGGGCCGCAACGCTACGAGCAGTACTTC.

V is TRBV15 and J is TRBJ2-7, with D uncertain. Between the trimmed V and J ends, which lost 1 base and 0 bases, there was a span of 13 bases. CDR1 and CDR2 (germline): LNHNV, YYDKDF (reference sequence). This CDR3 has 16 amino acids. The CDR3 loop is CATSRVGSWNSYEQYF. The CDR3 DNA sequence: TGTGCCACCAGCAGAGTTGGTAGCTGGAACTCCTACGAGCAGTACTTC. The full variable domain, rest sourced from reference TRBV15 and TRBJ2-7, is DAMVIQNPRYQVTQFGKPVTLSCSQTLNHNVMYWYQQKSSQAPKLLFHYYDKDFNNEADTPDNFQSRRPNTSFCFLDIRSPGLGDTAMYLCATSRVGSWNSYEQYFGPGTRLTVT.

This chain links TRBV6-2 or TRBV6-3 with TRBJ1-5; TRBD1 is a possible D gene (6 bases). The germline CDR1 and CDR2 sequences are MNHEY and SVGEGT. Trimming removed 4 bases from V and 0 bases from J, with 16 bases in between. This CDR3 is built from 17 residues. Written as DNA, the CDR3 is TGTGCCAGCAGTTTTAACAGGGAGCTGTATAGCAATCAGCCCCAGCATTTT. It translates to CASSFNRELYSNQPQHF.

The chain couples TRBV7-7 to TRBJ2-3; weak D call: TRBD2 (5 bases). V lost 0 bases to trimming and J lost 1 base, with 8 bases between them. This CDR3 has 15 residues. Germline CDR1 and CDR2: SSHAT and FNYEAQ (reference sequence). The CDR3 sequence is CASSLATSRTDTQYF. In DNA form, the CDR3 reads TGTGCCAGCAGCTTAGCCACTAGTCGCACAGATACGCAGTATTTT.

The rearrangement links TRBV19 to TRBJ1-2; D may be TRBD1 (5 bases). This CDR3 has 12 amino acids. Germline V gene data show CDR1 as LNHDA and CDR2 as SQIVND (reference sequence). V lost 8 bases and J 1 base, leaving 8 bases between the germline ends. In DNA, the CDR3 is TGTGCCAGTGGACACAATAACTATGGCTACACCTTC. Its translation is CASGHNNYGYTF.

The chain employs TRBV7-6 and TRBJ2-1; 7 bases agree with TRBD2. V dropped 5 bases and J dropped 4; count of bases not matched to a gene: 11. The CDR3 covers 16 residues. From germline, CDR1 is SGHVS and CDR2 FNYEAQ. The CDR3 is CASSRVASGGYNEQFF. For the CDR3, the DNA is TGTGCCAGCAGCAGAGTGGCTAGCGGAGGGTACAATGAGCAGTTCTTC.

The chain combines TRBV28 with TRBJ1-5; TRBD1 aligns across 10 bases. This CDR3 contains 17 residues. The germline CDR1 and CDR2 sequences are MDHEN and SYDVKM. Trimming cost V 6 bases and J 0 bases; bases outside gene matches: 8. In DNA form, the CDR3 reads TGTGCCAGCAGACCCGCCGGGACAGGGGTTAGCAATCAGCCCCAGCATTTT. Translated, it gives CASRPAGTGVSNQPQHF.

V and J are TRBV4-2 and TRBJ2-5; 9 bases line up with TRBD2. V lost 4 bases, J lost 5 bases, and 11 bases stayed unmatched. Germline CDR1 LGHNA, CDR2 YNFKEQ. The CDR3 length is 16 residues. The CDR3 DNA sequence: TGTGCCAGCAGCCCCTCGGGGCGGGAGGGAGCGGAGACCCAGTACTTC. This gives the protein CASSPSGREGAETQYF.

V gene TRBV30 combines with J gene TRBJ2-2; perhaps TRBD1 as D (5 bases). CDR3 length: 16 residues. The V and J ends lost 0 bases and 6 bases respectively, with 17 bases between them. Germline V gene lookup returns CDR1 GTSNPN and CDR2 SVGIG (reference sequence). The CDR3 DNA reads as TGTGCCTGGAGTGTTAGGGCAGGGTGGGTCGCCGGGGAGCTGTTTTTT. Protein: CAWSVRAGWVAGELFF. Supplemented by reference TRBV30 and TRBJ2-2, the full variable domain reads SQTIHQWPATLVQPVGSPLSLECTVEGTSNPNLYWYRQAAGRGLQLLFYSVGIGQISSEVPQNLSASRPQDRQFILSSKKLLLSDSGFYLCAWSVRAGWVAGELFFGEGSRLTVL.

CDR3 in amino acids: CATSDKGSLGEAFF. CDR3 DNA: TGTGCCACCAGTGATAAGGGGTCCTTAGGTGAAGCTTTCTTT. The genes are TRBV24-1 and TRBJ1-1; D may be TRBD1 (5 bases). CDR1 KGHDR and CDR2 SFDVKD come from the germline V gene. V lost 3 bases, J lost 7 bases, and 14 bases lay in between. The CDR3 has 14 residues.

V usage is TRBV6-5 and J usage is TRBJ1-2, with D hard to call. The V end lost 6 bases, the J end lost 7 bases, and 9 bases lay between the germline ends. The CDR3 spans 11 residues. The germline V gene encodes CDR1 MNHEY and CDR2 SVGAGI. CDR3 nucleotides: TGTGCCAGCAGCATTAGCAGTGGCTACACCTTC. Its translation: CASSISSGYTF.

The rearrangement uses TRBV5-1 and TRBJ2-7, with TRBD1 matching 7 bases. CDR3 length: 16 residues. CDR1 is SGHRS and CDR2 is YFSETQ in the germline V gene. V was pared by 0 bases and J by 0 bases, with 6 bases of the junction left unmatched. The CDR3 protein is CASSLERDRLSYEQYF. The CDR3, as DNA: TGCGCCAGCAGCTTGGAACGGGACAGACTCTCCTACGAGCAGTACTTC.

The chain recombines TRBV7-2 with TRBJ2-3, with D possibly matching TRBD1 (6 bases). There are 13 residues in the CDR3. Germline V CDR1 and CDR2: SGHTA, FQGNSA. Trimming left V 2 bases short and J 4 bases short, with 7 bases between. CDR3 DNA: TGTGCCAGCAGCTTACAGGGGTCAGATACGCAGTATTTT. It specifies CASSLQGSDTQYF.

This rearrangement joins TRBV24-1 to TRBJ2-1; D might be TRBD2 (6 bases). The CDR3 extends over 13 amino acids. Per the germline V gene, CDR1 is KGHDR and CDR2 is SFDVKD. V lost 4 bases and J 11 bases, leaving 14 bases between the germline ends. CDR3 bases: TGTGCCACCAGTGACCTGCGGGACTTAAAGCAGTTCTTC. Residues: CATSDLRDLKQFF.

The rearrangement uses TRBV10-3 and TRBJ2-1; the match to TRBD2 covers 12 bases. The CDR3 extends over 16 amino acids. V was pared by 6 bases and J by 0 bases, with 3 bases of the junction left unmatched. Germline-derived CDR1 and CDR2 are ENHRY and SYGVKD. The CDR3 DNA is TGTGCCATCAGCGAGACTAGCGGGAGCTCCTACAATGAGCAGTTCTTC. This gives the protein CAISETSGSSYNEQFF.

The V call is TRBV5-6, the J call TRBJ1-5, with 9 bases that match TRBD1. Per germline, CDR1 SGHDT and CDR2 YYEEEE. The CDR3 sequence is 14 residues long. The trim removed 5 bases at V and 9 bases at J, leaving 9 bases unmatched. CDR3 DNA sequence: TGTGCCAGCAGTCGACAGGGGGACCCAGCGCCCCAGCATTTT. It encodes CASSRQGDPAPQHF.

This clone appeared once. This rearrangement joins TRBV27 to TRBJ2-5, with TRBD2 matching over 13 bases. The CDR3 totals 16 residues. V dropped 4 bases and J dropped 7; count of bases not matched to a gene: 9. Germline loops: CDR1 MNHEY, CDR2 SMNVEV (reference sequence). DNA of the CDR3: TGTGCCAGCAGTTACTTGGGACTAGCGGGACGTGCGACCCAGTACTTC. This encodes CASSYLGLAGRATQYF.

Here the CDR3 DNA reads TGTGCCAGCAGCCCGCGAGTTAGAGGAGATACGCAGTATTTT. The encoded protein is CASSPRVRGDTQYF. The V and J genes are TRBV9 and TRBJ2-3, with D hard to call. The ends were cut back, 4 bases at V and 5 bases at J, with 14 bases in the middle. The CDR3 consists of 14 residues. Germline-derived CDR1 and CDR2 are SGDLS and YYNGEE.

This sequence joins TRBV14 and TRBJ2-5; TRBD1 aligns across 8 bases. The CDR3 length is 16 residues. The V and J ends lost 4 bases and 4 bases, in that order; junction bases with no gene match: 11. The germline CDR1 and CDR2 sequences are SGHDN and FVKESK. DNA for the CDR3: TGTGCCAGCAGCCGGAGCCAGGGGGCCGGTTTAGAGACCCAGTACTTC. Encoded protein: CASSRSQGAGLETQYF.

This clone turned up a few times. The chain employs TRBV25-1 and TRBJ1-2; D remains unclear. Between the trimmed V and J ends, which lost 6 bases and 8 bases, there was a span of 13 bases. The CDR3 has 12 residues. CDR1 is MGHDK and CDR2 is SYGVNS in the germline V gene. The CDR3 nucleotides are TGTGCCAGCAGCGAGGTTAGGAAAGGCTACACCTTC. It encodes CASSEVRKGYTF.

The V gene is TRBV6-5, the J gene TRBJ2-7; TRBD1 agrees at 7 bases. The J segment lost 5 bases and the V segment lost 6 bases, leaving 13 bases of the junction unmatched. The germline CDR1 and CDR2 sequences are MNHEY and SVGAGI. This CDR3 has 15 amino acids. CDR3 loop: CASSARDRVFDEQYF. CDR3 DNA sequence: TGTGCCAGCAGCGCCAGAGACAGGGTTTTCGACGAGCAGTACTTC.

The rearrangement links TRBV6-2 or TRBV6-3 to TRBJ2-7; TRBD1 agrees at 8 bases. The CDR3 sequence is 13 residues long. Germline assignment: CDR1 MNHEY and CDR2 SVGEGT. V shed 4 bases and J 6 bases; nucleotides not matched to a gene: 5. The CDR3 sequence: CASSSPGQGEQYF. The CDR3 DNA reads TGTGCCAGCAGTTCCCCAGGACAGGGCGAGCAGTACTTC.

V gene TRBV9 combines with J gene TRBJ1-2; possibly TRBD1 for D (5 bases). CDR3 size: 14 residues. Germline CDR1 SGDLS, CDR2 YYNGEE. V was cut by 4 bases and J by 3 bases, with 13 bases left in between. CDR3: CASSNLGDYYGYTF. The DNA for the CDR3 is TGTGCCAGCAGCAACCTGGGGGACTACTATGGCTACACCTTC.

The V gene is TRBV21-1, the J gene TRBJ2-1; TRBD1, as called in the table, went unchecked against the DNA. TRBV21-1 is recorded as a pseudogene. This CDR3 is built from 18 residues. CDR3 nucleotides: TGTGCCAGCAGCGCTCCCGGGGACAGGGGGCGAATTTACAATGAGCAGTTCTTC. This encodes CASSAPGDRGRIYNEQFF.

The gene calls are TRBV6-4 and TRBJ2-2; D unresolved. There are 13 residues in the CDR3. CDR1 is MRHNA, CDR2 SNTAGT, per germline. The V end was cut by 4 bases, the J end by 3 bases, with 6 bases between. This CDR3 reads CASSAQDTGELFF. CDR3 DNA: TGTGCCAGCAGTGCGCAGGACACCGGGGAGCTGTTTTTT.

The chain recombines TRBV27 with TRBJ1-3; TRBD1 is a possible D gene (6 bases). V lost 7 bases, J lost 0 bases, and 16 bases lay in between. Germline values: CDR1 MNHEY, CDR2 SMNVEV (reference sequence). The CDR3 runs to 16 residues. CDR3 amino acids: CASTGGAPSSGNTIYF. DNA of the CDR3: TGTGCCAGCACCGGGGGGGCACCAAGCTCTGGAAACACCATATATTTT.

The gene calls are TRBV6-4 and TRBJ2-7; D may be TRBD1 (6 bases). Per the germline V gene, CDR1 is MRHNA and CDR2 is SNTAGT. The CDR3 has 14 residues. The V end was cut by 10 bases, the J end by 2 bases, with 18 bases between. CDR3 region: CATPDRANTYEQYF. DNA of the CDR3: TGTGCCACCCCGGACAGAGCTAATACCTACGAGCAGTACTTC.

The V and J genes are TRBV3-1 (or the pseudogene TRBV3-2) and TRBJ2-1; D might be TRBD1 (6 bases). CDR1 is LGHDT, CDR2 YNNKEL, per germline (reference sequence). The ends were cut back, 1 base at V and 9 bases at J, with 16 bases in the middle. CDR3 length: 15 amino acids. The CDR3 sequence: CASSQGGPEAGEQFF. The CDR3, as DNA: TGTGCCAGCAGCCAAGGGGGGCCGGAGGCGGGTGAGCAGTTCTTC.

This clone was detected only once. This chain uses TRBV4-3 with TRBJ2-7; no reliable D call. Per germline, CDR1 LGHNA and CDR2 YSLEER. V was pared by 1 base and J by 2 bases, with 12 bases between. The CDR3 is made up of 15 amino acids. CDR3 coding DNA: TGCGCCAGCAGCCAAGGCCTAAATTCGGCCTACGAGCAGTACTTC. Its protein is CASSQGLNSAYEQYF.